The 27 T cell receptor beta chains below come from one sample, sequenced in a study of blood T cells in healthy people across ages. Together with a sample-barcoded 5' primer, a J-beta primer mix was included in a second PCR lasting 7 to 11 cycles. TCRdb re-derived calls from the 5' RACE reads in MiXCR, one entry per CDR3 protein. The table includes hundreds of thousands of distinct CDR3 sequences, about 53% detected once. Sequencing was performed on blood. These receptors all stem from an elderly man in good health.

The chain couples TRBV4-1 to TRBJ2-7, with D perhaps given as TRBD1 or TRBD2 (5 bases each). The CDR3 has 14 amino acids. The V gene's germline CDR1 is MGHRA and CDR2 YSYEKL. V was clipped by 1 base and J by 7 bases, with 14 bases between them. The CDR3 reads CASSQGLGDWEQYF. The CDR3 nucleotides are TGCGCCAGCAGCCAAGGGTTGGGGGATTGGGAGCAGTACTTC.

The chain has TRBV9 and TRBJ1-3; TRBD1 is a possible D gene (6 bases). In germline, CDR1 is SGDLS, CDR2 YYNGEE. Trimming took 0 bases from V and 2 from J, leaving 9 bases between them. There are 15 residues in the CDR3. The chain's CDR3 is CASSVGTAPGNTIYF. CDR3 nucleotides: TGTGCCAGCAGCGTAGGGACAGCGCCTGGAAACACCATATATTTT.

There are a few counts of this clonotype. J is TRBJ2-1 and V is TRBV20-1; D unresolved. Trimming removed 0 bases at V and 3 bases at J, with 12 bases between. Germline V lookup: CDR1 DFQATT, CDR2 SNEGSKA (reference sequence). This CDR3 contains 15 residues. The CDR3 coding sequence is TGCAGTGCTAGAGATATGGAGCACGACTACAATGAGCAGTTCTTC. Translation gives CSARDMEHDYNEQFF.

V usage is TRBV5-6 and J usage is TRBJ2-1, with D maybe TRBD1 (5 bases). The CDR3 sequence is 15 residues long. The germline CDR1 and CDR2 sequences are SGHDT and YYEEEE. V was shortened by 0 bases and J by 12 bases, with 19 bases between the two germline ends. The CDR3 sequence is CASSLEGVGLSVQFF. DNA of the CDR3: TGTGCCAGCAGCTTGGAAGGGGTGGGGTTATCTGTGCAGTTCTTC.

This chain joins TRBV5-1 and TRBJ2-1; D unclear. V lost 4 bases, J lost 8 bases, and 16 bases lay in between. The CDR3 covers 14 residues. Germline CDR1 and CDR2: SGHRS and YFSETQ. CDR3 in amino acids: CASSLGYGDYEQFF. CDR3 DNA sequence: TGCGCCAGCAGCCTGGGGTACGGCGACTATGAGCAGTTCTTC.

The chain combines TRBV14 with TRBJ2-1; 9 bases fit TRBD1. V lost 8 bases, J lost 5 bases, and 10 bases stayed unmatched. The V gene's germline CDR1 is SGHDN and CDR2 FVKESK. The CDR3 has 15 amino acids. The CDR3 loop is CASSAGTGPNNEQFF. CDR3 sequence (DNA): TGTGCCAGCTCGGCCGGGACAGGGCCCAACAATGAGCAGTTCTTC.

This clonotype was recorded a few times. CDR3 in DNA: TGTGCCAGCAGCGGCGAATGGACAGGGAGCTCCTACGAGCAGTACTTC. It is translated as CASSGEWTGSSYEQYF. The V and J genes are TRBV7-9 and TRBJ2-7, with TRBD1 matching over 8 bases. The V gene's germline CDR1 is SEHNR and CDR2 FQNEAQ (reference sequence). The CDR3 loop spans 16 amino acids. V was pared by 5 bases and J by 0 bases, with 9 bases of the junction left unmatched.

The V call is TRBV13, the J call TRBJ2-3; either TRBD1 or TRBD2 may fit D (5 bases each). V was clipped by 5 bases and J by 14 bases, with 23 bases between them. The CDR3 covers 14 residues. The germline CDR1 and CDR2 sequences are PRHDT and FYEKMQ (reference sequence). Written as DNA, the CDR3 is TGTGCCAGCAGCCCAGGGACGCAACACAGATACGCGTATTTT. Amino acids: CASSPGTQHRYAYF.

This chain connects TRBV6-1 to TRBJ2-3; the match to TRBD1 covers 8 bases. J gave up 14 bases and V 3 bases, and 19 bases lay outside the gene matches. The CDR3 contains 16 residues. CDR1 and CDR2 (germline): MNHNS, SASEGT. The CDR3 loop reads CASSDRTGMMYRYAYF. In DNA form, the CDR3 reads TGTGCCAGCAGTGACCGGACAGGGATGATGTACAGATACGCGTATTTT.

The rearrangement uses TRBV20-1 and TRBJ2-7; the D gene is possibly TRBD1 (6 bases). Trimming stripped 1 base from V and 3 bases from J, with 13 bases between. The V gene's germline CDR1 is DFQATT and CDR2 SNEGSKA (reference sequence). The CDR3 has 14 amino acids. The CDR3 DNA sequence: TGCAGTGCTAGAGGGGGGCAGGGCCTCTACGAGCAGTACTTC. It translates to CSARGGQGLYEQYF.

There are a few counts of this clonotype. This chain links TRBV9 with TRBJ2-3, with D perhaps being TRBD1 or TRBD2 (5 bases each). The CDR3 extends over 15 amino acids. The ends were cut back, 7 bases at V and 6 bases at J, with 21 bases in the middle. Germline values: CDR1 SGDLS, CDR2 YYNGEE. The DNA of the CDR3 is TGTGCCAGCTCCTCCGGAGACAGCGGCGGGGATACGCAGTATTTT. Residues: CASSSGDSGGDTQYF.

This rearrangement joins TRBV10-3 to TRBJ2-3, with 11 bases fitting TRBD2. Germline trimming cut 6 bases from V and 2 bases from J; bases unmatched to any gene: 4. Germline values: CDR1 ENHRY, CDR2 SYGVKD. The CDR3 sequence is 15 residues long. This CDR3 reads CAIRGTSGNTDTQYF. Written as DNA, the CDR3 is TGTGCCATCAGAGGGACTAGCGGAAACACAGATACGCAGTATTTT.

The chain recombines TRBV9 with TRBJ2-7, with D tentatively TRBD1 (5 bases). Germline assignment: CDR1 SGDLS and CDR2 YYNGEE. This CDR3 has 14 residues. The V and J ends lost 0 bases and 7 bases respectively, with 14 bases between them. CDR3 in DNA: TGTGCCAGCAGCGTAGAAGGGGCGGCAAATGAGCAGTACTTC. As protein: CASSVEGAANEQYF.

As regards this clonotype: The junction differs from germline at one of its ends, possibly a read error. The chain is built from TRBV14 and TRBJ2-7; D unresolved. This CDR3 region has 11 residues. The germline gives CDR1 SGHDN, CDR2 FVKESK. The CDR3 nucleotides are TGTGCCAGCGGCCACTCCTACGAGCAGTACTTC. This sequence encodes CASGHSYEQYF.

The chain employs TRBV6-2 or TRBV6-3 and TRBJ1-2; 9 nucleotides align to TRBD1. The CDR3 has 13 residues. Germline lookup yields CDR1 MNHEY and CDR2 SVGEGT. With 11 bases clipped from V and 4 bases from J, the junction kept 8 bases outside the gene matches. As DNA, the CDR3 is TGTGCCCGCACCGGGACAGGGCCCTATGGCTACACCTTC. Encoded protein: CARTGTGPYGYTF.

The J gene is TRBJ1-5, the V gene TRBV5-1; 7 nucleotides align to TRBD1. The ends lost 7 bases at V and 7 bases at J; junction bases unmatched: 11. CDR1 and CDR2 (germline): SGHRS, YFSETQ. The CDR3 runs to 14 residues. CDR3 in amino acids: CASALTGDAQPQHF. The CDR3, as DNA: TGCGCCAGCGCCCTCACAGGGGACGCGCAGCCCCAGCATTTT. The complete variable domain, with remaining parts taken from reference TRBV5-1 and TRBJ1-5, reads KAGVTQTPRYLIKTRGQQVTLSCSPISGHRSVSWYQQTPGQGLQFLFEYFSETQRNKGNFPGRFSGRQFSNSRSEMNVSTLELGDSALYLCASALTGDAQPQHFGDGTRLSIL.

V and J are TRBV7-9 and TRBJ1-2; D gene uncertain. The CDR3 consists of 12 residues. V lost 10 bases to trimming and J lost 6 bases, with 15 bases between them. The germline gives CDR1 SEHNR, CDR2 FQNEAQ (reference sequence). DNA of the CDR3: TGTGCCACTCTGATAGGGATCGATGGCTACACCTTC. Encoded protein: CATLIGIDGYTF.

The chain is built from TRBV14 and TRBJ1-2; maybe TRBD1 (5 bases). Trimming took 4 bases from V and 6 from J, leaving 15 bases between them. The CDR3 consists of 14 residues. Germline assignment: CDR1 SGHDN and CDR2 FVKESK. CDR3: CASSRKDSRDGYTF. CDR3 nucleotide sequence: TGTGCCAGCAGCCGGAAAGACAGCAGAGATGGCTACACCTTC.

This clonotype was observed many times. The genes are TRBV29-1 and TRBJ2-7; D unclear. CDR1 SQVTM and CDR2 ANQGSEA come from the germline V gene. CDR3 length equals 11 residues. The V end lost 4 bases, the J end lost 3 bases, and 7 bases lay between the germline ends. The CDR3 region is CSVAWDYEQYF. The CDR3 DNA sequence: TGCAGCGTTGCGTGGGACTACGAGCAGTACTTC.

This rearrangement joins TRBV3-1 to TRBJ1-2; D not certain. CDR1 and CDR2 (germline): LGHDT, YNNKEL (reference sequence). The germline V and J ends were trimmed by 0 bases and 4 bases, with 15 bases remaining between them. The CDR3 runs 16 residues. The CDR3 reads CASSQDFGVGGYGYTF. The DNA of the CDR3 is TGTGCCAGCAGCCAAGATTTTGGGGTCGGTGGCTATGGCTACACCTTC.

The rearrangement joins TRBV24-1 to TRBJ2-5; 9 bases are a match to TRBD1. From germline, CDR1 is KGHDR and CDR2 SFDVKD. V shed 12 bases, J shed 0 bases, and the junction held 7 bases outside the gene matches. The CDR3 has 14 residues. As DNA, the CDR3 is TGTGCCGCCGCCGGGACAGGGTACCAAGAGACCCAGTACTTC. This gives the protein CAAAGTGYQETQYF.

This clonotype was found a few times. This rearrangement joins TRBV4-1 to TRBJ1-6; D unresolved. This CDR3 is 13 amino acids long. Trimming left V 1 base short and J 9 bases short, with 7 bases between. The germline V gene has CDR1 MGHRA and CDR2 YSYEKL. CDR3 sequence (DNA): TGCGCCAGCAGCCAAGTATTGGGTTCACCCCTCCACTTT. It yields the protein CASSQVLGSPLHF.

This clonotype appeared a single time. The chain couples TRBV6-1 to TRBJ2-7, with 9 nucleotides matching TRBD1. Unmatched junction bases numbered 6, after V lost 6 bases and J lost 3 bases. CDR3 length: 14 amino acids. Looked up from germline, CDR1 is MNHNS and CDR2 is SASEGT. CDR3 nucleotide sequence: TGTGCCAGCAGGGAACCGGGACAGGGCTACGAGCAGTACTTC. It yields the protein CASREPGQGYEQYF.

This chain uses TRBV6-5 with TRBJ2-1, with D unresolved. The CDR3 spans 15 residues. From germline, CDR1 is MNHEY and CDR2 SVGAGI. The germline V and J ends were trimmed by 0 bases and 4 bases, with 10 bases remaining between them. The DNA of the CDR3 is TGTGCCAGCAGTTACTCGCCACCCATATACAATGAGCAGTTCTTC. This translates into CASSYSPPIYNEQFF.

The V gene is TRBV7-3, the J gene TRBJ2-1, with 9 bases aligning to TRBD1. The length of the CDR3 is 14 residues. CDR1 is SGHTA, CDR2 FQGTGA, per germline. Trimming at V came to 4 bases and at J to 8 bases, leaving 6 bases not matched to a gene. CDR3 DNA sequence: TGTGCCAGCAGCTCACAGGGGGCTGGCCATGAGCAGTTCTTC. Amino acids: CASSSQGAGHEQFF.

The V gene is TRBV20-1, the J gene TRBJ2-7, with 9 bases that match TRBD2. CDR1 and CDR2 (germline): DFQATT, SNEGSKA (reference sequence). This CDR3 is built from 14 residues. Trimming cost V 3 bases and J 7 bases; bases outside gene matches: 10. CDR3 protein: CSARRAGGGNEQYF. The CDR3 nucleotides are TGCAGTGCTAGGAGAGCGGGAGGTGGCAATGAGCAGTACTTC.

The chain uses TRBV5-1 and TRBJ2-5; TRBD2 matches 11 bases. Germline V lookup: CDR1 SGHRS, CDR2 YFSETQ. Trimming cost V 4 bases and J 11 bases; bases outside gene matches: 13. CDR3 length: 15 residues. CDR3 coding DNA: TGCGCCAGCAGCCTACAGACTAGCGGGACTGGTGAGCAGTACTTC. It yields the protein CASSLQTSGTGEQYF. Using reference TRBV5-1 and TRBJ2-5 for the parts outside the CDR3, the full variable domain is KAGVTQTPRYLIKTRGQQVTLSCSPISGHRSVSWYQQTPGQGLQFLFEYFSETQRNKGNFPGRFSGRQFSNSRSEMNVSTLELGDSALYLCASSLQTSGTGEQYFGPGTRLLVL.